One and the same sample provided the 28 T cell receptor beta chains below, sequenced in a study of T-cell memory formation after mild COVID-19. TCRdb used MiXCR to reprocess the 5' RACE reads, holding one entry per CDR3 protein. Of approximately 440,000 distinct CDR3 sequences in the sample, 15% to 20% are singletons; the top ten hold 8.4%. Sequencing was performed on PBMCs or a T cell subset sorted from them (not recorded which). These receptors all come from an adult woman who had mild COVID-19 (a few samples of this study predate the infection). Cell type and time point are not known.

This clonotype occurred a few times. The chain recombines TRBV20-1 with TRBJ1-2; 8 nucleotides align to TRBD1. CDR3 length: 13 amino acids. Germline V gives CDR1 DFQATT, CDR2 SNEGSKA (reference sequence). The V gene end was trimmed by 4 bases and the J gene end by 2 bases; junction bases not matched to a gene: 3. Here the CDR3 DNA reads TGCAGTGCTACAGGACAGGGAAACTATGGCTACACCTTC. It codes for CSATGQGNYGYTF.

About this clonotype: An end of the junction differs from the germline gene, which may be a read error. This sequence joins TRBV5-1 and TRBJ2-3; the match to TRBD2 covers 14 bases. The CDR3 extends over 13 amino acids. Per germline, CDR1 SGHRS and CDR2 YFSETQ. CDR3 coding DNA: TGCGCCAGCAGCTTGGGGACTAGCGGGAGGAGAGGTTTT. This sequence encodes CASSLGTSGRRGF.

CDR3 in amino acids: CASSDWTSGTREYF. CDR3 nucleotide sequence: TGTGCCAGCAGCGACTGGACTAGCGGAACTAGGGAGTATTTT. This chain links TRBV7-2 with TRBJ2-3; 10 bases fit TRBD2. The CDR3 extends over 14 amino acids. The germline CDR1 and CDR2 sequences are SGHTA and FQGNSA. The V segment lost 5 bases and the J segment 13 bases; nucleotides outside the gene matches: 12.

This clonotype appeared many times. The chain carries TRBV5-1 and TRBJ2-7; D is perhaps TRBD2 (5 bases). Trimming removed 4 bases at V and 1 base at J, with 12 bases between. This CDR3 is 14 amino acids long. CDR1 and CDR2 from the germline V gene are SGHRS and YFSETQ. The CDR3 DNA reads TGCGCCAGCAGCCCCAGGACTGATTCCTACGAGCAGTACTTC. This encodes CASSPRTDSYEQYF.

This clonotype was seen a handful of times. V and J are TRBV7-2 and TRBJ2-1; the match to TRBD2 covers 15 bases. V lost 2 bases and J lost 0; bases outside the gene matches: 11. Germline CDR1 reads SGHTA; CDR2 reads FQGNSA. This CDR3 comprises 21 residues. CDR3: CASSLPEGLAGGHSSYNEQFF. In DNA, the CDR3 is TGTGCCAGCAGCTTACCGGAAGGACTAGCGGGGGGGCATAGCTCCTACAATGAGCAGTTCTTC. Using reference TRBV7-2 and TRBJ2-1 for the parts outside the CDR3, the full variable domain is GAGVSQSPSNKVTEKGKDVELRCDPISGHTALYWYRQSLGQGLEFLIYFQGNSAPDKSGLPSDRFSAERTGGSVSTLTIQRTQQEDSAVYLCASSLPEGLAGGHSSYNEQFFGPGTRLTVL.

This clonotype was seen a handful of times. The rearrangement links TRBV24-1 to TRBJ2-1; D perhaps matches TRBD1 (6 bases). The CDR3 runs to 14 residues. Trimming left V 1 base short and J 10 bases short, with 13 bases between. CDR1 and CDR2 from the germline V gene are KGHDR and SFDVKD. CDR3 residues: CATSDFRGFREQFF. The CDR3 DNA reads TGTGCCACCAGTGATTTTAGGGGGTTCCGGGAGCAGTTCTTC.

This clonotype was picked up a small number of times. V usage is TRBV11-2 and J usage is TRBJ2-7; TRBD2 matches at 9 bases. The length of the CDR3 is 14 residues. The trim removed 1 base at V and 6 bases at J, leaving 4 bases unmatched. Germline V lookup: CDR1 SGHAT, CDR2 FQNNGV. The CDR3 is CASSLGASGVEQYF. Written as DNA, the CDR3 is TGTGCCAGCAGCTTAGGGGCTAGCGGGGTCGAGCAGTACTTC. The complete variable domain, with remaining parts taken from reference TRBV11-2 and TRBJ2-7, reads EAGVAQSPRYKIIEKRQSVAFWCNPISGHATLYWYQQILGQGPKLLIQFQNNGVVDDSQLPKDRFSAERLKGVDSTLKIQPAKLEDSAVYLCASSLGASGVEQYFGPGTRLTVT.

This clonotype was found many times. The DNA of the CDR3 is TGCGCCAGCAGCCTTACTAGCTACCAAGAGACCCAGTACTTC. Translation gives CASSLTSYQETQYF. This sequence joins TRBV5-1 and TRBJ2-5; D perhaps matches TRBD2 (6 bases). The CDR3 is 14 amino acids. Germline V gene lookup returns CDR1 SGHRS and CDR2 YFSETQ. Trimming pared 4 bases from V and 0 bases from J, leaving 10 bases between.

The V gene is TRBV7-9, the J gene TRBJ2-2; no clear D. Trimming cost V 0 bases and J 1 base, with 9 bases left between them. Germline CDR1 and CDR2: SEHNR and FQNEAQ (reference sequence). CDR3 size: 16 residues. DNA for the CDR3: TGTGCCAGCAGCTTAGCTCTGCGGAAGAACACCGGGGAGCTGTTTTTT. Protein sequence: CASSLALRKNTGELFF.

This rearrangement joins TRBV9 to TRBJ1-2; D uncertain. This CDR3 comprises 17 residues. The germline V gene has CDR1 SGDLS and CDR2 YYNGEE. The V end lost 0 bases, the J end lost 1 base, and 16 bases lay between the germline ends. CDR3 sequence reads: CASSVADLESGNYGYTF. The DNA for the CDR3 is TGTGCCAGCAGCGTAGCAGACCTCGAATCGGGTAACTATGGCTACACCTTC.

This chain joins TRBV18 and TRBJ2-7; 9 positions agree with TRBD1. The V gene's germline CDR1 is KGHSH and CDR2 LQKENI. The ends lost 0 bases at V and 7 bases at J; junction bases unmatched: 1. The length of the CDR3 is 13 residues. The CDR3: CASSPPGTGEQYF. The CDR3 bases are TGTGCCAGCTCACCACCCGGGACAGGGGAGCAGTACTTC.

This clonotype was observed a handful of times. The CDR3 DNA is TGTGCCAGCAGTGGGAGGAACGAGCAGTACTTC. Residues: CASSGRNEQYF. The chain joins TRBV6-2 or TRBV6-3 to TRBJ2-7; D is possibly TRBD2 (6 bases). Trimming took 5 bases from V and 5 from J, leaving 7 bases between them. The V gene's germline CDR1 is MNHEY and CDR2 SVGEGT. The CDR3 extends over 11 amino acids.

The table lists this clonotype with a few counts. This chain connects TRBV29-1 to TRBJ2-7, with 7 bases identical to TRBD1. Germline V gene lookup returns CDR1 SQVTM and CDR2 ANQGSEA. CDR3 length equals 13 residues. Germline trimming cut 7 bases from V and 2 bases from J; bases unmatched to any gene: 8. DNA of the CDR3: TGCAGCGCCCATTCGACAGGGCCCTACGAGCAGTACTTC. It encodes CSAHSTGPYEQYF.

The V call is TRBV27, the J call TRBJ2-7; TRBD2 is a possible D gene (6 bases). Germline CDR1 is MNHEY and CDR2 is SMNVEV (reference sequence). Trimming took off 5 bases at V and 5 bases at J, with 16 bases between the two ends. The CDR3 runs to 14 residues. In nucleotides, the CDR3 is TGTGCCAGCAGTCCGAACCGACTAGTTCACGAGCAGTACTTC. Its translation: CASSPNRLVHEQYF.

This clonotype was seen more than once but under ten times. The V call is TRBV4-3, the J call TRBJ1-2, with 7 nucleotides matching TRBD1. Trimming at V came to 1 base and at J to 1 base, leaving 3 bases not matched to a gene. Germline V CDR1 and CDR2: LGHNA, YSLEER. The CDR3 spans 15 residues. The DNA for the CDR3 is TGCGCCAGCAGCCAAGGACAGGGAAGTAACTATGGCTACACCTTC. Translating it yields CASSQGQGSNYGYTF.

The CDR3 here is CASSDRGEVYEQYF. As DNA, the CDR3 is TGTGCCAGCAGTGACAGGGGAGAAGTCTACGAGCAGTACTTC. V and J are TRBV27 and TRBJ2-7, with 8 bases identical to TRBD1. Germline V gives CDR1 MNHEY, CDR2 SMNVEV (reference sequence). This CDR3 region has 14 residues. V was pared by 5 bases and J by 3 bases, with 6 bases of the junction left unmatched.

Only a few counts were recorded for this clonotype. This chain links TRBV9 with TRBJ2-2; D ambiguous. This CDR3 spans 12 amino acids. Germline V gene sequence: CDR1 SGDLS, CDR2 YYNGEE. V shed 0 bases and J shed 6 bases, with 3 bases lying between them. CDR3 sequence reads: CASSVVSGELFF. As DNA, the CDR3 is TGTGCCAGCAGCGTAGTCTCCGGGGAGCTGTTTTTT.

This clonotype was observed a handful of times. The CDR3 region has the DNA TGTGCCAGCAGCTCTGGACAGGGTTTTAGTTCACCCCTCCACTTT. This sequence encodes CASSSGQGFSSPLHF. The chain employs TRBV7-8 and TRBJ1-6; TRBD1 aligns across 8 bases. The germline V gene has CDR1 SGHVS and CDR2 FQNEAQ. CDR3 size: 15 residues. V was pared by 4 bases and J by 9 bases, with 8 bases of the junction left unmatched.

This clonotype has more than one count but fewer than ten. The chain recombines TRBV7-9 with TRBJ2-1; tentatively, D is TRBD1 (5 bases). The germline V and J ends were trimmed by 4 bases and 3 bases, with 10 bases remaining between them. CDR1 SEHNR and CDR2 FQNEAQ come from the germline V gene (reference sequence). This CDR3 contains 14 residues. The CDR3 DNA follows: TGTGCCAGCAGCTGGGGCCCCCTCTACAATGAGCAGTTCTTC. This translates into CASSWGPLYNEQFF.

The V and J genes are TRBV6-1 and TRBJ1-1; D perhaps matches TRBD1 (6 bases). This CDR3 is built from 15 residues. CDR1 and CDR2 (germline): MNHNS, SASEGT. V was shortened by 3 bases and J by 0 bases, with 11 bases between the two germline ends. DNA of the CDR3: TGTGCCAGCAGTGAGCTGGACAGAATGAACACTGAAGCTTTCTTT. It encodes CASSELDRMNTEAFF.

In its sample, this clonotype was seen a few times. The chain couples TRBV7-2 to TRBJ2-7; D is perhaps TRBD1 (6 bases). The CDR3 runs 14 residues. V shed 3 bases and J shed 2 bases, with 11 bases lying between them. Germline V gene lookup returns CDR1 SGHTA and CDR2 FQGNSA. In DNA form, the CDR3 reads TGTGCCAGCAGCTTCCCACAGGGTCCCTACGAGCAGTACTTC. The encoded protein is CASSFPQGPYEQYF.

This clonotype was seen many times. The rearrangement joins TRBV7-2 to TRBJ1-4; D possibly corresponds to TRBD1 (6 bases). Per the germline V gene, CDR1 is SGHTA and CDR2 is FQGNSA. This CDR3 has 12 residues. The V gene lost 5 bases and the J gene lost 14 bases, with 15 bases spanning the gap. The CDR3 loop reads CASSLGGSRLFF. CDR3 nucleotides: TGTGCCAGCAGCCTGGGGGGCAGCAGGCTGTTTTTT.

The rearrangement joins TRBV20-1 to TRBJ2-7; 12 bases map to TRBD2. The CDR3 is 13 residues long. J was trimmed by 3 bases and V by 7 bases; bases with no gene match: 4. CDR1 is DFQATT, CDR2 SNEGSKA, per germline (reference sequence). The CDR3 reads CSVPSGRDYEQYF. The CDR3 DNA reads TGCAGTGTCCCTAGCGGGAGGGACTACGAGCAGTACTTC.

This clonotype was counted a few times. CDR3 bases: TGCGCCAGCAGTGATATGGGGAGGGGAAGCTACACTGAAGCTTTCTTT. Translating it yields CASSDMGRGSYTEAFF. The chain combines TRBV10-2 with TRBJ1-1, with a tentative D call TRBD1 (5 bases). This CDR3 has 16 amino acids. The V gene lost 3 bases and the J gene lost 3 bases, with 17 bases spanning the gap. CDR1 is WSHSY and CDR2 is SAAADI in the germline V gene.

V and J are TRBV29-1 and TRBJ1-4, with D perhaps TRBD1 (6 bases). This CDR3 contains 12 residues. The V end was cut by 7 bases, the J end by 6 bases, with 12 bases between. The V gene's germline CDR1 is SQVTM and CDR2 ANQGSEA. CDR3 DNA: TGCAGCGGCCCGAGGGGGGATGAAAAACTGTTTTTT. Translation gives CSGPRGDEKLFF.

The chain is built from TRBV7-6 and TRBJ2-7, with 14 bases identical to TRBD2. Germline CDR1 reads SGHVS; CDR2 reads FNYEAQ. This CDR3 contains 17 residues. V trimming: 2 bases; J trimming: 3 bases; junction bases outside the gene matches: 6. Written as DNA, the CDR3 is TGTGCCAGCAGCTTACTAACCGGGACTAGCGGGAGCTACGAGCAGTACTTC. Its translation: CASSLLTGTSGSYEQYF.

This clonotype has a count of ten or more. This sequence joins TRBV29-1 and TRBJ1-3; D uncertain. The CDR3 length is 13 residues. Germline-derived CDR1 and CDR2 are SQVTM and ANQGSEA. The germline V and J ends were trimmed by 7 bases and 4 bases, with 14 bases remaining between them. The CDR3 reads CSGLDPGGNTIYF. CDR3 nucleotides: TGCAGCGGACTCGACCCGGGGGGAAACACCATATATTTT.

This clonotype was seen only a few times. The rearrangement links TRBV30 to TRBJ2-1; the D gene is possibly TRBD2 (5 bases). This CDR3 contains 11 residues. CDR1 is GTSNPN and CDR2 is SVGIG in the germline V gene (reference sequence). Trimming cost V 7 bases and J 6 bases, with 10 bases left between them. CDR3 bases: TGTGCCTTTCAGCGGCTCAATGAGCAGTTCTTC. This sequence encodes CAFQRLNEQFF.